Listed here is a single T cell receptor (beta chain). The CDR3 is 18 residues long. The sample is drawn from a study of blood T cell repertoires in COVID-19. Data came from immunoSEQ multiplex PCR; TCRdb stores just in-frame clones and leaves some out. This table holds 150,000 to 200,000 clones, 88% found once. Sequenced sample: peripheral blood. The chain is built from TRBV12-2 and TRBJ1-2; the D call in the table, TRBD1, was not verified against the DNA. TRBV12-2 is assigned pseudogene status. This TCR came from a man aged 40-50 years with active or convalescent COVID-19. The CDR3 spells CASRLGKTGGNDWYGYTF. The CDR3 nucleotides are TGTGCAAGTCGCTTAGGGAAGACAGGGGGCAATGATTGGTATGGCTACACCTTC.